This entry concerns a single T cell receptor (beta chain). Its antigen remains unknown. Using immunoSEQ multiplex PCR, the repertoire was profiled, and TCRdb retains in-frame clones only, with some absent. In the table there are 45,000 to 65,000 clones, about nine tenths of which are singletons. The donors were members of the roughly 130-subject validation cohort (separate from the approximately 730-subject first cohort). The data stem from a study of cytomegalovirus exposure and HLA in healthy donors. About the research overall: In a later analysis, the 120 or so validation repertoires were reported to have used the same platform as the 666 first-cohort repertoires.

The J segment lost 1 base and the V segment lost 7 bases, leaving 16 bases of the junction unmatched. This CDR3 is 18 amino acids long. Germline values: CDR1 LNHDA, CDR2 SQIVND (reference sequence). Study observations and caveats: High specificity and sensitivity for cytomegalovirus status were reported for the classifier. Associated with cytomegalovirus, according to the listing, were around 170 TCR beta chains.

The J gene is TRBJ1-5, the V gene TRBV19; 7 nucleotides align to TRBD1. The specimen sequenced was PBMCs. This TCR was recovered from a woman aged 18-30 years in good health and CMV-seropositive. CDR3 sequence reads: CASMEIGRQGGSNQPQHF. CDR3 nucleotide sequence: TGTGCCAGTATGGAAATTGGGAGACAGGGCGGGAGCAATCAGCCCCAGCATTTT. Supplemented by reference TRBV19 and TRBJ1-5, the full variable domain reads DGGITQSPKYLFRKEGQNVTLSCEQNLNHDAMYWYRQDPGQGLRLIYYSQIVNDFQKGDIAEGYSVSREKKESFPLTVTSAQKNPTAFYLCASMEIGRQGGSNQPQHFGDGTRLSIL.